The entry below gives a single T cell receptor beta chain sequence along with its context. As yet, its antigen is unknown. The entry originates in a study of T-cell reconstitution after alpha-beta-depleted transplantation in children. Study-level results: Several hundred graft clones that had expanded were reportedly the source of alpha-beta T cells about two months after transplant. TCRbeta diversity was high at day 60 in some patients (a result of surviving recipient T cells and thymic progenitors). T cells produced anew were the main source of T-cell counts and diversity one year after transplant.

The length of the CDR3 is 16 residues. Between the trimmed V and J ends, which lost 4 bases and 3 bases, there was a span of 16 bases. Germline CDR1 is SGHRS and CDR2 is YFSETQ. The authors prepared the TCRbeta library with unique molecular identifiers. TCRdb reanalysed the PCR reads using MiXCR and keeps one entry per CDR3 protein. The sample comprises fewer than 750,000 distinct CDR3 sequences, 25% to 30% of which are singletons, and under 45% rests with the top ten. The TCR originated in a boy under two years old with Wiskott-Aldrich syndrome, due to receive a stem cell transplant. This sequence joins TRBV5-1 and TRBJ2-2; D remains ambiguous. Sequencing used PBMCs, obtained before TCRalphabeta/CD19-depleted stem cell transplant. CDR3 DNA sequence: TGCGCCAGCAGCACCGGCCCCAATCTTCACACCGGGGAGCTGTTTTTT. This codes for CASSTGPNLHTGELFF.